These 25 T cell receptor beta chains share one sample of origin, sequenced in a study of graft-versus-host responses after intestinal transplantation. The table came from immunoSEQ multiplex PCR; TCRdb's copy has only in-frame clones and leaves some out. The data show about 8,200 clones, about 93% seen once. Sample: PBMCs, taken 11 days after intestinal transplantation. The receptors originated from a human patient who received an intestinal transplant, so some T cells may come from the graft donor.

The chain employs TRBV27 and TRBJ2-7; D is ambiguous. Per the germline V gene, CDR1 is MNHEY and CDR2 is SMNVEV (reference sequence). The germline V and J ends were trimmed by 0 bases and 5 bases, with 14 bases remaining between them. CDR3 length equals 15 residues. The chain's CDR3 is CASSLSSAGSDEQYF. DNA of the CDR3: TGTGCCAGCAGTTTATCGAGTGCAGGATCGGACGAGCAGTACTTC.

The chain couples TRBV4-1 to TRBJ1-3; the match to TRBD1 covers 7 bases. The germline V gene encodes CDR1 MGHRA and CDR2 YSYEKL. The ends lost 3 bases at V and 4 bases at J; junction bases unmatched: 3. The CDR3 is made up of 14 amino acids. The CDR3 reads CASSQETGGNTIYF. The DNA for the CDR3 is TGCGCCAGCAGCCAGGAGACAGGGGGAAACACCATATATTTT.

This CDR3 is CASCPGEGEKLFF. The CDR3 DNA follows: TGTGCCAGCTGCCCGGGTGAGGGTGAAAAACTGTTTTTT. The chain joins TRBV6-5 to TRBJ1-4; D ambiguous. Per germline, CDR1 MNHEY and CDR2 SVGAGI. This CDR3 is built from 13 residues. V shed 8 bases and J shed 7 bases, with 14 bases lying between them.

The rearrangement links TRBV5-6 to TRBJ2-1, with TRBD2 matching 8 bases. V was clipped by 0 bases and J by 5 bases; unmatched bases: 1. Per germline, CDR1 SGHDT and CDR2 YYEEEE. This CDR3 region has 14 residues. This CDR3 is CASSLGTSHNEQFF. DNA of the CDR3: TGTGCCAGCAGCTTGGGGACTAGCCACAATGAGCAGTTCTTC.

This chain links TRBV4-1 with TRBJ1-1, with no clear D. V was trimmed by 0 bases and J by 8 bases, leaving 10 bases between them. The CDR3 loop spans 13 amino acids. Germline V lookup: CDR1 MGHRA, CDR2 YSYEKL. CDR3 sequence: CASSQDRGREAFF. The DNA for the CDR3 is TGCGCCAGCAGCCAAGATCGGGGAAGGGAAGCTTTCTTT.

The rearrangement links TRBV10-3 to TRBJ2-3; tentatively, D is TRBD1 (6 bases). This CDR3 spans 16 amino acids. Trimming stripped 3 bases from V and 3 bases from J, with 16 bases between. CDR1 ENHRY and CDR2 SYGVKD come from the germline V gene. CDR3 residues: CAISDVMGRGTDTQYF. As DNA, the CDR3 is TGTGCCATCAGTGACGTGATGGGCAGGGGAACAGATACGCAGTATTTT.

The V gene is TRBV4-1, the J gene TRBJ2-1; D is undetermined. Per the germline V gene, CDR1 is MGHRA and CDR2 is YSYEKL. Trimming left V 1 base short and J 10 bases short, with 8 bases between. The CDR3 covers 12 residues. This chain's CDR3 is CASSQVDTEQFF. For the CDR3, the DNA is TGCGCCAGCAGCCAAGTTGACACAGAGCAGTTCTTC.

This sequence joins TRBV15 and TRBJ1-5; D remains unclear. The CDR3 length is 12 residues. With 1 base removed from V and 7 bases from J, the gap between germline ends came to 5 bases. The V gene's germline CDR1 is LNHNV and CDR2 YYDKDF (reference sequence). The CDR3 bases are TGTGCCACCAGCAGAGGAGGGCAGCCCCAGCATTTT. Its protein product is CATSRGGQPQHF.

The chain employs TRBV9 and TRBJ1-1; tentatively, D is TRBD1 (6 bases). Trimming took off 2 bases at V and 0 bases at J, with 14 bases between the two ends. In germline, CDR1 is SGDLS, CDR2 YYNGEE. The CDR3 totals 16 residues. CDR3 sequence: CASSVEGGRMNTEAFF. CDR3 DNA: TGTGCCAGCAGCGTCGAAGGGGGACGGATGAACACTGAAGCTTTCTTT. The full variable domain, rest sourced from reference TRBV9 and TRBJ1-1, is DSGVTQTPKHLITATGQRVTLRCSPRSGDLSVYWYQQSLDQGLQFLIQYYNGEERAKGNILERFSAQQFPDLHSELNLSSLELGDSALYFCASSVEGGRMNTEAFFGQGTRLTVV.

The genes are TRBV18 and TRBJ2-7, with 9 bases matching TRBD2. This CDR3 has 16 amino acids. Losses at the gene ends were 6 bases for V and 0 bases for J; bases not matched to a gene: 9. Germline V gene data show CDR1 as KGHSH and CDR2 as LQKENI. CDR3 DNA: TGTGCCAGCTCCGTAACTAGCGGGTACCCCTCCTACGAGCAGTACTTC. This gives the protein CASSVTSGYPSYEQYF.

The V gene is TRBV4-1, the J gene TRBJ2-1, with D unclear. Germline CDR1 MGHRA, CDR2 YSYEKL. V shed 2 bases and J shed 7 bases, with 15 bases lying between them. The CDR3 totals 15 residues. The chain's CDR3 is CASSQYAVFKNEQFF. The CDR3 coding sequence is TGCGCCAGCAGCCAATACGCAGTTTTTAAGAATGAGCAGTTCTTC.

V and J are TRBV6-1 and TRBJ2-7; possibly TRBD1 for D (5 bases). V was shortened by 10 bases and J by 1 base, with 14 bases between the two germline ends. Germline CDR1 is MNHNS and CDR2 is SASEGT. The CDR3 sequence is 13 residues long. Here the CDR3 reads CATERRQSYEQYF. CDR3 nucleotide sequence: TGTGCCACCGAACGTAGACAGTCCTACGAGCAGTACTTC.

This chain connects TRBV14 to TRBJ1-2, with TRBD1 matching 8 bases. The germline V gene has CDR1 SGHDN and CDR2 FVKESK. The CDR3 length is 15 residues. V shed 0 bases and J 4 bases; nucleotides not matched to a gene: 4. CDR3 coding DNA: TGTGCCAGCAGCCAAGAAGGACAGGGAGCCTATGGCTACACCTTC. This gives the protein CASSQEGQGAYGYTF.

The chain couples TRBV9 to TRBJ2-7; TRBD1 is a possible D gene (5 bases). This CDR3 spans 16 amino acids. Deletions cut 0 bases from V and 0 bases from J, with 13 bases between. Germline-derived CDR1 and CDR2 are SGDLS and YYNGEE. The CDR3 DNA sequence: TGTGCCAGCAGCGTAGCTGACGACAGTTACTCCTACGAGCAGTACTTC. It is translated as CASSVADDSYSYEQYF.

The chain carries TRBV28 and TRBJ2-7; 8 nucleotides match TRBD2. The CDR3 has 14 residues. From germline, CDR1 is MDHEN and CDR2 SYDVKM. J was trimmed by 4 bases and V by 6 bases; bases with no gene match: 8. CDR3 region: CASRTTGGAYEQYV. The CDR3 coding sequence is TGTGCCAGCAGAACAACCGGGGGGGCATACGAGCAGTACGTC.

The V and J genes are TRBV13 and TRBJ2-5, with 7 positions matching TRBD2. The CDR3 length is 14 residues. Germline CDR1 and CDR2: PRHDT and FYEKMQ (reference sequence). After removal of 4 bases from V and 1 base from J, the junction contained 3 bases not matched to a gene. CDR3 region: CASSWAGVQETQYF. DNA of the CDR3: TGTGCCAGCAGCTGGGCGGGAGTCCAAGAGACCCAGTACTTC.

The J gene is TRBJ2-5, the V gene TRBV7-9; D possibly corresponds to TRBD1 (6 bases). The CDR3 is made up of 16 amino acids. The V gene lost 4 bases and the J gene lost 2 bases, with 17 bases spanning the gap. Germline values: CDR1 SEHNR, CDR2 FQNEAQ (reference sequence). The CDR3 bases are TGTGCCAGCAGCTCCCCGAACGACAGGCGACAAGAGACCCAGTACTTC. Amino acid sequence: CASSSPNDRRQETQYF.

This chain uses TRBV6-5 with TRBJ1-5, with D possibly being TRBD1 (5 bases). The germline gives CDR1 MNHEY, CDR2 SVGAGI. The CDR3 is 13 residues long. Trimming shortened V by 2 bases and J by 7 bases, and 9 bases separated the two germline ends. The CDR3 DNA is TGTGCCAGCAGTTACAGGGGAAGCCAGCCCCAGCATTTT. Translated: CASSYRGSQPQHF.

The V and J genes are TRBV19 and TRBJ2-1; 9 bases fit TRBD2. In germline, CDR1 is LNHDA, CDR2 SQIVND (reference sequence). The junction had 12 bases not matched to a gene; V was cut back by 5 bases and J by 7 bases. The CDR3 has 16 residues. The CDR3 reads CASSDWAGGPGNEQFF. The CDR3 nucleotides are TGTGCCAGTAGTGACTGGGCGGGAGGGCCGGGAAATGAGCAGTTCTTC.

CDR3 sequence reads: CASSLSGLNTGELFF. CDR3 DNA sequence: TGTGCCAGCAGCTTGAGTGGGCTGAACACCGGGGAGCTGTTTTTT. The chain joins TRBV5-4 to TRBJ2-2; D ambiguous. The CDR3 sequence is 15 residues long. Germline V gives CDR1 SGHNT, CDR2 YYREEE (reference sequence). V lost 1 base and J 1 base, leaving 8 bases between the germline ends.

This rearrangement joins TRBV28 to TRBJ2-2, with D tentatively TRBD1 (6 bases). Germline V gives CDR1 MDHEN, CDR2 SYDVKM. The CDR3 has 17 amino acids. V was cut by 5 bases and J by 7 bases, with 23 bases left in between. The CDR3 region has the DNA TGTGCCAGCAGTGCCACCGGGACACCTTTAAGTGACGGGGAGCTGTTTTTT. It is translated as CASSATGTPLSDGELFF.

CDR3 DNA: TGTGCCAGCAGTTACTCCGGGACAGCACACACCGGGGAGCTGTTTTTT. This translates into CASSYSGTAHTGELFF. The rearrangement links TRBV6-5 to TRBJ2-2; 7 bases line up with TRBD1. There are 16 residues in the CDR3. The germline gives CDR1 MNHEY, CDR2 SVGAGI. V shed 0 bases and J 3 bases; nucleotides not matched to a gene: 4.

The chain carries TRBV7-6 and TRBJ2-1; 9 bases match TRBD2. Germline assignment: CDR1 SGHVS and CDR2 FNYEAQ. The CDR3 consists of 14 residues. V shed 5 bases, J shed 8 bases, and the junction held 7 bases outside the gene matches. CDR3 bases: TGTGCCAGCAGCCAGGCGGGGGGGCCAGATGAGCAGTTCTTC. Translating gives CASSQAGGPDEQFF.

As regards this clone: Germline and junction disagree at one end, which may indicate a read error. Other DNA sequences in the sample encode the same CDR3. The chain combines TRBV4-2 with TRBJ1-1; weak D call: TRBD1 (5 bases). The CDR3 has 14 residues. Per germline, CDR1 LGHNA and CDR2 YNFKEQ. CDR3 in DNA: TGTGCCAGCAGCCTTCGACAGATGAACACTGAAGCATTCTTT. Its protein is CASSLRQMNTEAFF.

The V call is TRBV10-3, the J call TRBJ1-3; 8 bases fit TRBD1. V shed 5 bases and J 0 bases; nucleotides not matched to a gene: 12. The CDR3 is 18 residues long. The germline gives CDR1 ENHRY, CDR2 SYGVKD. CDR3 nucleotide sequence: TGTGCCATCAGTACCCCGGGACAGGCAGATTTCTCTGGAAACACCATATATTTT. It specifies CAISTPGQADFSGNTIYF.